One and the same sample provided the 8 T cell receptor beta chains below, sequenced in a study of blood T cell repertoires in COVID-19. Only in-frame clones appear in the TCRdb table, and some are missing; sequencing was by immunoSEQ multiplex PCR. The sample has about 320,000 clones, roughly 90% seen once. The sample consisted of peripheral blood. These receptor sequences come from a man aged 18 to 30 who had recovered from COVID-19.

The rearrangement uses TRBV2 and TRBJ2-2; no clear D. Trimming cost V 6 bases and J 4 bases, with 9 bases left between them. The CDR3 covers 13 residues. In germline, CDR1 is SNHLY, CDR2 FYNNEI. The CDR3 coding sequence is TGTGCCAGCAGGACCGGAGTCACCGGGGAGCTGTTTTTT. Translating it yields CASRTGVTGELFF.

The chain combines TRBV21-1 with TRBJ2-7; TRBD1, the table's D call, was not compared with the DNA. TRBV21-1 is listed as a pseudogene. CDR3 size: 16 residues. The CDR3 spells CASSKGAGEGAYEQYF. Here the CDR3 DNA reads TGTGCCAGCAGCAAAGGAGCCGGAGAAGGGGCCTACGAGCAGTACTTC.

This chain joins TRBV2 and TRBJ1-1; TRBD1 matches at 7 bases. Trimming removed 7 bases from V and 5 bases from J; junction bases left unmatched: 13. The CDR3 extends over 15 amino acids. The V gene's germline CDR1 is SNHLY and CDR2 FYNNEI. The CDR3 loop reads CASKVFDRDGTEAFF. The CDR3 nucleotides are TGTGCCAGCAAGGTCTTCGACAGGGACGGTACTGAAGCTTTCTTT. The variable domain in full, completed from reference TRBV2 and TRBJ1-1, reads EPEVTQTPSHQVTQMGQEVILRCVPISNHLYFYWYRQILGQKVEFLVSFYNNEISEKSEIFDDQFSVERPDGSNFTLKIRSTKLEDSAMYFCASKVFDRDGTEAFFGQGTRLTVV.

V gene TRBV5-1 combines with J gene TRBJ1-1, with D perhaps matching TRBD1 (5 bases). The germline gives CDR1 SGHRS, CDR2 YFSETQ. The V and J ends lost 0 bases and 5 bases respectively, with 17 bases between them. The CDR3 is 16 amino acids. CDR3 region: CASSLGLGGGGTEAFF. In DNA, the CDR3 is TGCGCCAGCAGCTTGGGCCTTGGGGGGGGAGGGACTGAAGCTTTCTTT.

V gene TRBV19 combines with J gene TRBJ2-7, with 10 bases lining up with TRBD1. This CDR3 has 15 amino acids. CDR1 LNHDA and CDR2 SQIVND come from the germline V gene (reference sequence). V was clipped by 2 bases and J by 4 bases; unmatched bases: 5. The DNA of the CDR3 is TGTGCCAGTAGTATAAAGGGGACAGGGGATTACGAGCAGTACTTC. Encoded protein: CASSIKGTGDYEQYF.

CDR3: CASSISPGSRHSSYNEQFF. The DNA for the CDR3 is TGTGCCAGTAGTATTTCCCCGGGATCCCGCCATAGCTCCTACAATGAGCAGTTCTTC. The chain couples TRBV19 to TRBJ2-1; possibly TRBD2 for D (5 bases). This CDR3 region has 19 residues. Germline V gene sequence: CDR1 LNHDA, CDR2 SQIVND (reference sequence). Deletions cut 3 bases from V and 0 bases from J, with 21 bases between.

The rearrangement joins TRBV25-1 to TRBJ1-1, with unresolved D. The V and J ends lost 1 base and 2 bases respectively, with 11 bases between them. The CDR3 is made up of 15 amino acids. Germline CDR1 is MGHDK and CDR2 is SYGVNS. This CDR3 reads CASSEFGFLNTEAFF. For the CDR3, the DNA is TGTGCCAGCAGTGAATTTGGTTTCCTAAACACTGAAGCTTTCTTT.

V and J are TRBV4-3 and TRBJ1-5; TRBD1 matches at 9 bases. The V gene's germline CDR1 is LGHNA and CDR2 YSLEER. The CDR3 runs to 17 residues. J lost 7 bases, V lost 0 bases, and 10 bases had no gene match. In DNA form, the CDR3 reads TGCGCCAGCAGCCAAGATCCCCCGGGACAGGGAGGACAGCCCCAGCATTTT. It encodes CASSQDPPGQGGQPQHF.